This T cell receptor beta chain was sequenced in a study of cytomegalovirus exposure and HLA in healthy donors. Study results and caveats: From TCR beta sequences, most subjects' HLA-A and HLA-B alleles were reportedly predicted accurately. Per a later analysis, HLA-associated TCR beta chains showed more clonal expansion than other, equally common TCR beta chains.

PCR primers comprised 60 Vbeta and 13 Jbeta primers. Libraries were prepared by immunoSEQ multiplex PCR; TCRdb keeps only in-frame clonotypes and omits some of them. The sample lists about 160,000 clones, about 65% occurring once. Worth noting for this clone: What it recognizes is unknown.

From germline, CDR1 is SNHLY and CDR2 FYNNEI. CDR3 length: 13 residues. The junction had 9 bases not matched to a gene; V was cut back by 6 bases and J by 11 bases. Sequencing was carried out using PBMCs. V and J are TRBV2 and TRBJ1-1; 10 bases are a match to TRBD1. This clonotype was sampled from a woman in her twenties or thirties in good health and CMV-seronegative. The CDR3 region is CASRPRTGGSAFF. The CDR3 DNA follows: TGTGCCAGCAGACCTCGGACAGGGGGTTCGGCTTTCTTT.